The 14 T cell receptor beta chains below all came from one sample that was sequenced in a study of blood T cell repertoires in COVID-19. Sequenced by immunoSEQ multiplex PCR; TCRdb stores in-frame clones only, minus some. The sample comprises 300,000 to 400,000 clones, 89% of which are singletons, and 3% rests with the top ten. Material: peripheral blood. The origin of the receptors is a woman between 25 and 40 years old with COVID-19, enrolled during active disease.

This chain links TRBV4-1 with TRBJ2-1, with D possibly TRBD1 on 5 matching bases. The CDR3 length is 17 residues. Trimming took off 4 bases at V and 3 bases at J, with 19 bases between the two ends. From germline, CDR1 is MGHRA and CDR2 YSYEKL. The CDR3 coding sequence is TGCGCCAGCAGCCCAAGAACTGTGGGGCAGATCTACAATGAGCAGTTCTTC. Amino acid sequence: CASSPRTVGQIYNEQFF.

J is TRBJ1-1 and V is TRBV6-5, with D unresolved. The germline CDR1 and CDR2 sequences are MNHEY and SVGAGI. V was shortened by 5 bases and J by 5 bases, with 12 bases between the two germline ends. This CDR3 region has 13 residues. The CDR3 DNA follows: TGTGCCAGCAGTCCAATGGGAGGGACTGAAGCTTTCTTT. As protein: CASSPMGGTEAFF.

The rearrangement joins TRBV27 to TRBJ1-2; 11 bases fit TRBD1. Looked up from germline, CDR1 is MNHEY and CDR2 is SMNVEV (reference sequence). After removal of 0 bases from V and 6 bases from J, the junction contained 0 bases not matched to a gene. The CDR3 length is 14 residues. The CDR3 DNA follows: TGTGCCAGCAGTTTATCGGGACAGGGGGATGGCTACACCTTC. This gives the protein CASSLSGQGDGYTF.

CDR3: CASSLPGVGRTEAFF. In nucleotides, the CDR3 is TGTGCCAGCAGTCTCCCGGGTGTTGGTCGCACTGAAGCTTTCTTT. The chain employs TRBV6-2 or TRBV6-3 and TRBJ1-1; the D is unclear. The V gene's germline CDR1 is MNHEY and CDR2 SVGEGT. The CDR3 contains 15 residues. V was pared by 5 bases and J by 4 bases, with 17 bases between.

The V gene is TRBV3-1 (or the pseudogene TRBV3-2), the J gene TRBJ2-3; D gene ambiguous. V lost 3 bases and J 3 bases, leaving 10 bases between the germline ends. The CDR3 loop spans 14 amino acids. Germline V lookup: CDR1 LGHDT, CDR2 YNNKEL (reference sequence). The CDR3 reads CASSHQRETDTQYF. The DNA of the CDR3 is TGTGCCAGCAGCCACCAAAGAGAAACAGATACGCAGTATTTT.

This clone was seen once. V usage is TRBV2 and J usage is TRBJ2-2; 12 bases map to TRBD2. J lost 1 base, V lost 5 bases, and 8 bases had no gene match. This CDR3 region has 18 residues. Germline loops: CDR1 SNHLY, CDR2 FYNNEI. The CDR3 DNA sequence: TGTGCCAGCAGTCTGCTGCTAGCGGGAGGGCTGAACACCGGGGAGCTGTTTTTT. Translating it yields CASSLLLAGGLNTGELFF.

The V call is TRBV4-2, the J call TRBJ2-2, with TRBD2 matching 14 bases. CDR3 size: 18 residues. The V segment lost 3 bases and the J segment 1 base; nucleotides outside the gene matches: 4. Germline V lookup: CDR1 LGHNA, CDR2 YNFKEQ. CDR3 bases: TGTGCCAGCAGCCAGCGACTAGCGGGAGGGCGGAACACCGGGGAGCTGTTTTTT. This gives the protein CASSQRLAGGRNTGELFF.

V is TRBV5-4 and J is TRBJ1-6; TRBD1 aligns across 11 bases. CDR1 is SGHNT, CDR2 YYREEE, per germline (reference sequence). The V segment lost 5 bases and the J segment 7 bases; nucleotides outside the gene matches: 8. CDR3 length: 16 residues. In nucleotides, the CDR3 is TGTGCCAGCAGGCATACCGGGACAGGGGGAAATTCACCCCTCCACTTT. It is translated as CASRHTGTGGNSPLHF.

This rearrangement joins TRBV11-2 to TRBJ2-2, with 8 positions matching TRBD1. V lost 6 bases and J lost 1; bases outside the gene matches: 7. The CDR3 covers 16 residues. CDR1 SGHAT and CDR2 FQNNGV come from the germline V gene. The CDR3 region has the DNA TGTGCCAGCAGGCGGACAGGGAGACTGAACACCGGGGAGCTGTTTTTT. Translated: CASRRTGRLNTGELFF.

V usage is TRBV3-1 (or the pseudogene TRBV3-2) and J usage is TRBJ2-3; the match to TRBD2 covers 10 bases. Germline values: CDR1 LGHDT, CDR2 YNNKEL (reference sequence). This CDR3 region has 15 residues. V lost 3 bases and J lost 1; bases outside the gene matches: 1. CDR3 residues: CASSQLAGGTDTQYF. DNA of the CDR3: TGTGCCAGCAGCCAGCTAGCGGGAGGCACAGATACGCAGTATTTT.

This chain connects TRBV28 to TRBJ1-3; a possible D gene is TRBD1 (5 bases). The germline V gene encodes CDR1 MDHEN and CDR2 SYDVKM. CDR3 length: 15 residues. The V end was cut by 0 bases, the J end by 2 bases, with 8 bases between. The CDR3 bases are TGTGCCAGCAGTTTATGGGGGGGGGCTGGAAACACCATATATTTT. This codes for CASSLWGGAGNTIYF.

The CDR3 DNA reads TGCGCCATCTCCGCTAGCGGCCCCAAAAACATTCAGTACTTC. Translated, it gives CAISASGPKNIQYF. The genes are TRBV10-2 and TRBJ2-4, with TRBD2 matching 7 bases. The length of the CDR3 is 14 residues. The V gene's germline CDR1 is WSHSY and CDR2 SAAADI. The J segment lost 2 bases and the V segment lost 10 bases, leaving 8 bases of the junction unmatched.

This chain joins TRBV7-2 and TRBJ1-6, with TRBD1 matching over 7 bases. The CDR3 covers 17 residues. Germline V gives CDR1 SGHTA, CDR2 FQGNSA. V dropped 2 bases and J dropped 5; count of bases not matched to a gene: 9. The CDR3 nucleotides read TGTGCCAGCAGCTTAATAGGAGACAGGGCCAATAATTCACCCCTCCACTTT. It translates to CASSLIGDRANNSPLHF.

The CDR3 nucleotides read TGTGCCAGCAGCGTACTATCAGATACGCAGTATTTT. This sequence encodes CASSVLSDTQYF. The chain uses TRBV9 and TRBJ2-3; D is undetermined. CDR3 length equals 12 residues. The ends were cut back, 1 base at V and 4 bases at J, with 4 bases in the middle. The germline V gene has CDR1 SGDLS and CDR2 YYNGEE. Drawing the rest from reference TRBV9 and TRBJ2-3, the complete variable domain is DSGVTQTPKHLITATGQRVTLRCSPRSGDLSVYWYQQSLDQGLQFLIQYYNGEERAKGNILERFSAQQFPDLHSELNLSSLELGDSALYFCASSVLSDTQYFGPGTRLTVL.